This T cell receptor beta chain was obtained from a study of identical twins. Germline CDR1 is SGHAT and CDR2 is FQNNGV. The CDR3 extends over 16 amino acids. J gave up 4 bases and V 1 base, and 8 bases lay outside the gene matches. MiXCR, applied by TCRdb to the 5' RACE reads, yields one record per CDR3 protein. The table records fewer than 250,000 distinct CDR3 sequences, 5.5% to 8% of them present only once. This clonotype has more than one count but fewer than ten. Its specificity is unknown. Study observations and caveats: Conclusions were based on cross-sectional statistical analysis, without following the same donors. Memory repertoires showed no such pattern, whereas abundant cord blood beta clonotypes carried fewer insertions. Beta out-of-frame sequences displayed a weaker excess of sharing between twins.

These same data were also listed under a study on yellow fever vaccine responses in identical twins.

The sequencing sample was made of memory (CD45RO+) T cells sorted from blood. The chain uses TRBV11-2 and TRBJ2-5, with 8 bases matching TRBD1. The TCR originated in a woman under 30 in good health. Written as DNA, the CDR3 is TGTGCCAGCAGCTTAGGAGCGCAGGGGGCGGGAGAGACCCAGTACTTC. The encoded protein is CASSLGAQGAGETQYF.